This T cell receptor (beta chain) was sequenced in a study of metastatic and nonmetastatic thyroid tumors. This CDR3 spans 14 amino acids. V trimming: 8 bases; J trimming: 7 bases; junction bases outside the gene matches: 10. Germline V gene lookup returns CDR1 SEHNR and CDR2 FQNEAQ (reference sequence). No treatment of any kind had been given to any patient before thyroid surgery. TCRdb used MiXCR to call clones anew from the PCR reads. The data show about 93,000 clones, with roughly 13% seen just once and approximately 11% held by the top ten. This clone was observed many times. The genes are TRBV7-9 and TRBJ2-1; the match to TRBD2 covers 8 bases. Sample: blood. This TCR was recovered from a female donor with papillary thyroid cancer or a benign thyroid nodule (not recorded which). Some clones in this sample may be carry-over from other donors' samples. CDR3 amino acids: CASQKRELKNEQFF. As DNA, the CDR3 is TGTGCCAGCCAGAAGCGGGAGCTTAAGAATGAGCAGTTCTTC.